The text below deals with one T cell receptor beta chain. In the original analysis: Reference gene primers were amplified, and this amplification served to estimate nucleated cell counts. Libraries were prepared by immunoSEQ multiplex PCR; TCRdb keeps only in-frame clonotypes and omits some of them. V and J calls and clone size follow that table, whereas D and trimming were derived from the DNA. The repertoire holds about 190,000 clones, approximately 85% seen once, with more than 4.5% in the top ten. The sample belongs to a study of blood T cell repertoires in COVID-19. The wider study: Whether acute or convalescent, the COVID-19 samples came from the United States, Italy and Spain. The analysed material was cDNA or gDNA that came from T cells, B-cell-depleted T cells, or PBMCs.

The germline gives CDR1 SGHRS, CDR2 YFSETQ. Trimming stripped 3 bases from V and 7 bases from J, with 17 bases between. The CDR3 loop spans 15 amino acids. The rearrangement uses TRBV5-1 and TRBJ2-1, with D perhaps TRBD2 (5 bases). This clonotype was sampled from a woman aged 70-85 years with active or convalescent COVID-19. Source material: peripheral blood. The DNA for the CDR3 is TGCGCCAGCAGCTCCGGCCCAACTAGTGGAAATGAGCAGTTCTTC. This sequence encodes CASSSGPTSGNEQFF. The full variable domain, rest sourced from reference TRBV5-1 and TRBJ2-1, is KAGVTQTPRYLIKTRGQQVTLSCSPISGHRSVSWYQQTPGQGLQFLFEYFSETQRNKGNFPGRFSGRQFSNSRSEMNVSTLELGDSALYLCASSSGPTSGNEQFFGPGTRLTVL.